This record concerns one T cell receptor beta chain sequence. Its target is not known. The CDR3 covers 12 residues. From germline, CDR1 is SGHTA and CDR2 FQGNSA. Trimming shortened V by 5 bases and J by 2 bases, and 4 bases separated the two germline ends. This sample is drawn from a study of shared clonotypes between healthy human individuals. Study-level results: Generation probabilities of non-shared clonotypes were lower (relative to those shared by all four donors). Limited genetic and exposure-history diversity came from having few donors.

Only CD45RO-negative cells positively selected for CCR7 counted as naive CD8 cells, so terminally differentiated effector memory CD45RA+ cells were excluded. Sequencing was at deep level. Sorted-subset replicate PCRs used roughly 180 ng DNA, 25,000 to 30,000 T cell genomes. Assay: immunoSEQ multiplex PCR; the TCRdb copy retains only in-frame clones and omits some. The sample consists of millions of clones, approximately 94% of them appearing once. The sample consisted of naive CD8+ T cells from PBMCs. The chain recombines TRBV7-2 with TRBJ2-1; no reliable D call. The receptor was isolated from a young man in good health. Some clones in this sample may be carry-over from other donors' samples. The CDR3 reads CASSPTYNEQFF. CDR3 sequence (DNA): TGTGCCAGCAGCCCCACCTACAATGAGCAGTTCTTC.